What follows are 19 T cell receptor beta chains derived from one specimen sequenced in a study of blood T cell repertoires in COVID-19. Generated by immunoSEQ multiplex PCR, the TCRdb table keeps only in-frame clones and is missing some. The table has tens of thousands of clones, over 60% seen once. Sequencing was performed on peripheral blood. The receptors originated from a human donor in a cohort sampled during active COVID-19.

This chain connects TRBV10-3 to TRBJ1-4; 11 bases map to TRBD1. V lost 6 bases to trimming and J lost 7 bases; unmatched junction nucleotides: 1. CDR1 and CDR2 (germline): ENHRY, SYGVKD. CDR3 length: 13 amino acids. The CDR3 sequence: CAIRGTGGEKLFF. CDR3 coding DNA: TGTGCCATCAGGGGGACAGGGGGTGAAAAACTGTTTTTT.

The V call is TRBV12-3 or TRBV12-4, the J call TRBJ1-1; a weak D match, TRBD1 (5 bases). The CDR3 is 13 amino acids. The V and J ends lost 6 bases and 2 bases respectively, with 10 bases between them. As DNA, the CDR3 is TGTGCCAGCAGCCACAGGTTAAACACTGAAGCTTTCTTT. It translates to CASSHRLNTEAFF.

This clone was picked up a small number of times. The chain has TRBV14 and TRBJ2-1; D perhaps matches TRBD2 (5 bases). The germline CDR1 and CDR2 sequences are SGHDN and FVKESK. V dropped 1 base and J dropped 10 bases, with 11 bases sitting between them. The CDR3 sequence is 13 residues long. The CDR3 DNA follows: TGTGCCAGCAGCCAAGCGCTACGGGGAGAGCAGTTCTTC. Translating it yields CASSQALRGEQFF. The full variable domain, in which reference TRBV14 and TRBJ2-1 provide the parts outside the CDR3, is EAGVTQFPSHSVIEKGQTVTLRCDPISGHDNLYWYRRVMGKEIKFLLHFVKESKQDESGMPNNRFLAERTGGTYSTLKVQPAELEDSGVYFCASSQALRGEQFFGPGTRLTVL.

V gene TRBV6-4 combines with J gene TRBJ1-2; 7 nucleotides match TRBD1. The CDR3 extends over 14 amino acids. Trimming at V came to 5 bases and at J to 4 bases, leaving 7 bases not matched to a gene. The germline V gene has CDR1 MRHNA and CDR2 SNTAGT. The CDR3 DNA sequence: TGTGCCAGCAGTCCTACAGGGGCGGCCTATGGCTACACCTTC. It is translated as CASSPTGAAYGYTF.

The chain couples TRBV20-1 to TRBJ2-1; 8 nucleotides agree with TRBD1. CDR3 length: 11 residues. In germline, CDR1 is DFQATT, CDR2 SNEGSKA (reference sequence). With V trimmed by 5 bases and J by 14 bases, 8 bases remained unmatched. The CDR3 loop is CSAGQGTAKFF. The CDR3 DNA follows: TGCAGTGCTGGACAGGGCACCGCCAAGTTCTTC.

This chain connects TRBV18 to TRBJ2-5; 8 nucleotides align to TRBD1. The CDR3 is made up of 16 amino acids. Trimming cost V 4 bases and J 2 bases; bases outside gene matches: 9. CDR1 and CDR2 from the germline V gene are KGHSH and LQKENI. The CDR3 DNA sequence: TGTGCCAGCTCACGAACAGGGGGTAGTAGGCAAGAGACCCAGTACTTC. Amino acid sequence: CASSRTGGSRQETQYF.

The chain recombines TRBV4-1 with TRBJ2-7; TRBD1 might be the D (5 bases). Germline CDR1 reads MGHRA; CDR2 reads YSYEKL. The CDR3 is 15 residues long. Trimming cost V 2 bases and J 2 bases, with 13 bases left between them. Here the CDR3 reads CASSQPGKNAYEQYF. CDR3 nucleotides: TGCGCCAGCAGCCAACCAGGGAAGAATGCCTACGAGCAGTACTTC.

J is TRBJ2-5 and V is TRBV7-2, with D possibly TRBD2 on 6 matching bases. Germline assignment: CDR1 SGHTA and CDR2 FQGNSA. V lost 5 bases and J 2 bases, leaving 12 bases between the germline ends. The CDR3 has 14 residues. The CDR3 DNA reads TGTGCCAGCAGCCCACGACTAGTTCAAGAGACCCAGTACTTC. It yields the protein CASSPRLVQETQYF.

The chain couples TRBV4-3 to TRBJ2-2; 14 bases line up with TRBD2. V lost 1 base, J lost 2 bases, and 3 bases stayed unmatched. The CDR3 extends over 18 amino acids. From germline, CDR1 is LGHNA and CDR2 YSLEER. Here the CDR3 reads CASSQVGLAGGNTGELFF. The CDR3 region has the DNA TGCGCCAGCAGCCAAGTAGGACTAGCGGGGGGTAACACCGGGGAGCTGTTTTTT.

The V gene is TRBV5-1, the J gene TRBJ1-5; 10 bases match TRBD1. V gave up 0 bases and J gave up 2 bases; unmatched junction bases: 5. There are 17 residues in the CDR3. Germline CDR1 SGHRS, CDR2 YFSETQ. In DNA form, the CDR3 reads TGCGCCAGCAGCTTGGGTACCGGGACAGGGGGCAATCAGCCCCAGCATTTT. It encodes CASSLGTGTGGNQPQHF.

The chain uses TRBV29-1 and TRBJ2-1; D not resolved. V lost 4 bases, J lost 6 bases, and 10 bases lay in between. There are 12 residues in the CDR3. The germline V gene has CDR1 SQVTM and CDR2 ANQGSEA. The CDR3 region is CSVVPQINEQFF. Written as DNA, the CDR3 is TGCAGCGTTGTTCCTCAGATCAATGAGCAGTTCTTC.

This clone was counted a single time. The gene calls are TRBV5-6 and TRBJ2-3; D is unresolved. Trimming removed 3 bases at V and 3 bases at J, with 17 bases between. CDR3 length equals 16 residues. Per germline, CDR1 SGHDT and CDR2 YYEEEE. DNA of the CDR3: TGTGCCAGCAGCTCGTTCGACGGAACACTAACAGATACGCAGTATTTT. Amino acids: CASSSFDGTLTDTQYF.

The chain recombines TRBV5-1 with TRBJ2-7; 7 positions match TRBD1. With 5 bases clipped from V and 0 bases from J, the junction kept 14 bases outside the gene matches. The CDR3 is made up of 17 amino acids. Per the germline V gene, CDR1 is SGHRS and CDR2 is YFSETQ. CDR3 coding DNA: TGCGCCAGCAGGCGTCGGGACAGCAAGGTTGGCTCCTACGAGCAGTACTTC. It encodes CASRRRDSKVGSYEQYF.

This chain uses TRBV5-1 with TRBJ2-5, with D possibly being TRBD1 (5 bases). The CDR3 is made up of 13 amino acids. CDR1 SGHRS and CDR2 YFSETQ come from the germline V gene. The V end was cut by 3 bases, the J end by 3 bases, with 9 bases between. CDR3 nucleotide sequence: TGCGCCAGCAGCTCTCAGGGCGAAGAGACCCAGTACTTC. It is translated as CASSSQGEETQYF.

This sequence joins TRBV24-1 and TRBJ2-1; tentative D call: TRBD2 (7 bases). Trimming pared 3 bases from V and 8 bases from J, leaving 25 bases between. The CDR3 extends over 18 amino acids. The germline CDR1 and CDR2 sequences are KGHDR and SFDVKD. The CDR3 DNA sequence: TGTGCCACCAGTGATCCCCCCGGGGGCGGGAGAGCTCACGATGAGCAGTTCTTC. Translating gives CATSDPPGGGRAHDEQFF.

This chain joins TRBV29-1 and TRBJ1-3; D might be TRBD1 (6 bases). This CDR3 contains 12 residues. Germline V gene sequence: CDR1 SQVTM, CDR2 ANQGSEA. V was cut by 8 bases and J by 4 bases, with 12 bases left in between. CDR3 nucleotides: TGCAGCATAGCAGGGGCCGGAAACACCATATATTTT. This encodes CSIAGAGNTIYF.

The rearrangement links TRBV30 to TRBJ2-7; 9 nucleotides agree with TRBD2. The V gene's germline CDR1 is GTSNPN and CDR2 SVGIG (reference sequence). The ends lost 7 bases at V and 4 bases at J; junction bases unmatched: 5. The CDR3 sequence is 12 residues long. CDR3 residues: CASTSGGYEQYF. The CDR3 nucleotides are TGTGCCTCGACTAGCGGTGGGTACGAGCAGTACTTC. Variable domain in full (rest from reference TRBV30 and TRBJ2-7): SQTIHQWPATLVQPVGSPLSLECTVEGTSNPNLYWYRQAAGRGLQLLFYSVGIGQISSEVPQNLSASRPQDRQFILSSKKLLLSDSGFYLCASTSGGYEQYFGPGTRLTVT.

CDR3 in amino acids: CASSIDSQVTRGYTF. DNA of the CDR3: TGTGCCAGTAGTATAGATTCCCAGGTGACCCGAGGCTACACCTTC. The V gene is TRBV19, the J gene TRBJ1-2; no definite D call. This CDR3 has 15 residues. Per germline, CDR1 LNHDA and CDR2 SQIVND (reference sequence). Trimming pared 0 bases from V and 8 bases from J, leaving 16 bases between.

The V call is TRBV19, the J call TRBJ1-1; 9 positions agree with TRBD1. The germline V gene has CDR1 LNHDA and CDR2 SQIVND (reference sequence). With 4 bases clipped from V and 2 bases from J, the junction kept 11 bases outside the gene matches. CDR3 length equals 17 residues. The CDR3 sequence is CASSTGTGRLLNTEAFF. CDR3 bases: TGTGCCAGTAGTACCGGGACAGGGAGGCTCCTTAACACTGAAGCTTTCTTT.